This T cell receptor (beta chain) was sequenced in a study of cytomegalovirus exposure and HLA in healthy donors. Trimming stripped 3 bases from V and 4 bases from J, with 10 bases between. There are 14 residues in the CDR3. Germline CDR1 reads MDHEN; CDR2 reads SYDVKM. Primers included in the PCR were 60 Vbeta and 13 Jbeta primers. Generated by immunoSEQ multiplex PCR, the TCRdb table keeps only in-frame clones and is missing some. The table shows over 200,000 clones, with approximately 82% occurring only once. The source of this sequence is a male donor in good health and CMV-seronegative. Sequences were obtained from PBMCs. The genes are TRBV28 and TRBJ1-3; the D gene is possibly TRBD1 (6 bases). The CDR3 protein is CASSFSGTGNTIYF. CDR3 bases: TGTGCCAGCAGTTTTTCAGGGACAGGAAACACCATATATTTT.